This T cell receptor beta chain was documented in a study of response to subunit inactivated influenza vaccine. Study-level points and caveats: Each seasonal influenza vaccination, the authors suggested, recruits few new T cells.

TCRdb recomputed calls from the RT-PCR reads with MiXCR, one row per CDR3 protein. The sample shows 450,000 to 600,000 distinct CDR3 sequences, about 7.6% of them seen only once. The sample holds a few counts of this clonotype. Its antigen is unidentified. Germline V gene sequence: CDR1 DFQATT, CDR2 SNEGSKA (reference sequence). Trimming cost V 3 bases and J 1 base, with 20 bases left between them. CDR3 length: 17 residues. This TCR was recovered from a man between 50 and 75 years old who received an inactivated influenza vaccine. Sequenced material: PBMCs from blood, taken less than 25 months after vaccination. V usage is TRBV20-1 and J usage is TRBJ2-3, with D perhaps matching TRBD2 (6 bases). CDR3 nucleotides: TGCAGTGCTAGTAGCGCCCTCAAATCGGGGGGCACAGATACGCAGTATTTT. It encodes CSASSALKSGGTDTQYF.